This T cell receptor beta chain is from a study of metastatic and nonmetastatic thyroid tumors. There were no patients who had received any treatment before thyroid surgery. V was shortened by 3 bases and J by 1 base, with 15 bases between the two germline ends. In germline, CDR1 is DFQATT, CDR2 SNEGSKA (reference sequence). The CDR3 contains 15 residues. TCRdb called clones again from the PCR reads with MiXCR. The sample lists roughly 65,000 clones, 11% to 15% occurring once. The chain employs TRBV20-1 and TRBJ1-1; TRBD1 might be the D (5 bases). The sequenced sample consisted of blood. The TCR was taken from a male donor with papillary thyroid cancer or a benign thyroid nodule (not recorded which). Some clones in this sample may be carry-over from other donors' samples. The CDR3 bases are TGCAGTGCTAGCCTGACTGGGACGAGGAACACTGAAGCTTTCTTT. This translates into CSASLTGTRNTEAFF.